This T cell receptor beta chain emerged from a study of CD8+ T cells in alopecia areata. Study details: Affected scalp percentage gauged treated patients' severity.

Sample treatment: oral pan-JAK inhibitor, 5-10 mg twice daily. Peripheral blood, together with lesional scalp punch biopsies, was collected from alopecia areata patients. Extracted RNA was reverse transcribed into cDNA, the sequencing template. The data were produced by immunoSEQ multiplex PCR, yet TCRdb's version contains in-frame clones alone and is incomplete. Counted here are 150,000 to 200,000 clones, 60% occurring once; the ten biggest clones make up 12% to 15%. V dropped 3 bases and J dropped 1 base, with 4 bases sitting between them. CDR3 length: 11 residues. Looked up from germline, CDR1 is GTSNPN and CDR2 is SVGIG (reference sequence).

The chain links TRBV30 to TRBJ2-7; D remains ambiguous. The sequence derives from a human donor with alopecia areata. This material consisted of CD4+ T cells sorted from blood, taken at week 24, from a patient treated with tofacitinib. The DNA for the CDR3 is TGTGCCTGGAGCTGGTCCTACGAGCAGTACTTC. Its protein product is CAWSWSYEQYF. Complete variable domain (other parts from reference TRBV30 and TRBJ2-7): SQTIHQWPATLVQPVGSPLSLECTVEGTSNPNLYWYRQAAGRGLQLLFYSVGIGQISSEVPQNLSASRPQDRQFILSSKKLLLSDSGFYLCAWSWSYEQYFGPGTRLTVT.